Listed here are 4 T cell receptor beta chains from one sample, sequenced in a study of graft-versus-host responses after intestinal transplantation. Method: immunoSEQ multiplex PCR; TCRdb's copy keeps in-frame clones and lacks some. This table has about 71,000 clones, around 96% appearing once. These TCRs are of unknown antigen specificity. The specimen was unstimulated CD8+ T cells sorted from spleen or lymph node cells, collected before intestinal transplant. Receptor source: a human donor who received an intestinal transplant.

J is TRBJ2-7 and V is TRBV7-6; no clear D. Germline values: CDR1 SGHVS, CDR2 FNYEAQ. This CDR3 contains 17 residues. V lost 2 bases to trimming and J lost 0 bases, with 17 bases between them. Here the CDR3 reads CASSLWDGSGNSYEQYF. The CDR3 nucleotides read TGTGCCAGCAGCTTATGGGATGGGTCAGGAAACTCCTACGAGCAGTACTTC.

V usage is TRBV28 and J usage is TRBJ2-1; TRBD1 matches 7 bases. Germline assignment: CDR1 MDHEN and CDR2 SYDVKM. The CDR3 consists of 21 residues. The ends lost 3 bases at V and 0 bases at J; junction bases unmatched: 20. The CDR3: CASSFRDRLYRLTSSYNEQFF. The CDR3, as DNA: TGTGCCAGCAGTTTTCGGGACAGACTTTACCGTTTGACCAGCTCCTACAATGAGCAGTTCTTC.

This clone was detected once. The chain recombines TRBV7-3 with TRBJ2-1, with a tentative D call TRBD2 (6 bases). V was clipped by 0 bases and J by 10 bases, with 10 bases between them. The CDR3 extends over 13 amino acids. The germline gives CDR1 SGHTA, CDR2 FQGTGA. The CDR3 DNA reads TGTGCCAGCAGCTTAACCGGCGCGGGGGAGCAGTTCTTC. It is translated as CASSLTGAGEQFF.

With regard to this clone: Other DNA sequences within the sample encode an identical CDR3. This chain uses TRBV6-4 with TRBJ2-3; 7 bases map to TRBD2. Losses at the gene ends were 2 bases for V and 7 bases for J; bases not matched to a gene: 12. This CDR3 contains 16 residues. Germline V gene data show CDR1 as MRHNA and CDR2 as SNTAGT. As DNA, the CDR3 is TGTGCCAGCAGTGACATTGGCGGGAGTGCCACCAATACGCAGTATTTT. Translating it yields CASSDIGGSATNTQYF.